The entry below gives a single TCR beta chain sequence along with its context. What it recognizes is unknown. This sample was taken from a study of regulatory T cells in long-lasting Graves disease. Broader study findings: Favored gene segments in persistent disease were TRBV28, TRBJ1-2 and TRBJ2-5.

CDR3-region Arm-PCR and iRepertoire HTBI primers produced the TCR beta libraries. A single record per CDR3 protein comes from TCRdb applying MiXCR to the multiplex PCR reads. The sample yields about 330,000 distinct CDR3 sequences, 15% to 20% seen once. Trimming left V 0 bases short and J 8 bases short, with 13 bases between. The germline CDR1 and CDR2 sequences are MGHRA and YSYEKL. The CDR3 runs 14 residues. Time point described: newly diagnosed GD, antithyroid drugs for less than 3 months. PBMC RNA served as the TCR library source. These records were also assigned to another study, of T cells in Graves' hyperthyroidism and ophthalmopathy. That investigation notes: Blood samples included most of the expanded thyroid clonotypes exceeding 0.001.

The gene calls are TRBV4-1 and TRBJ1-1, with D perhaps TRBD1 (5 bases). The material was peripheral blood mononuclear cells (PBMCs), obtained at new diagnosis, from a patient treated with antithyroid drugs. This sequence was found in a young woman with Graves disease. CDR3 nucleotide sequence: TGCGCCAGCAGCCAAGATCGCAGGGCCAAAGAAGCTTTCTTT. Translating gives CASSQDRRAKEAFF.